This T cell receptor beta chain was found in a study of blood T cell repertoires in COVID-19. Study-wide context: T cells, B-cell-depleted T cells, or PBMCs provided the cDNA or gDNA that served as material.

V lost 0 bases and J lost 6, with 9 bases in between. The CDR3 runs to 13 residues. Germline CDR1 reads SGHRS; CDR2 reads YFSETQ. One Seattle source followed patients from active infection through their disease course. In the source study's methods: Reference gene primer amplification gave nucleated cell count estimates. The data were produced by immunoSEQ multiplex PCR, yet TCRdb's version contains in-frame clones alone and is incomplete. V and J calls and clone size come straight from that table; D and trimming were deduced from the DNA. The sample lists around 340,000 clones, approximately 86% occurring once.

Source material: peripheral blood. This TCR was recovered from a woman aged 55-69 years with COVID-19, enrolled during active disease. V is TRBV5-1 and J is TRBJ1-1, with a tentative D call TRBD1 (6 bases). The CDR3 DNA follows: TGCGCCAGCAGCTTGGGACAGGCGGCTGAAGCTTTCTTT. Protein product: CASSLGQAAEAFF.